This record concerns one T cell receptor beta chain sequence. These data belong to a study of blood T cell repertoires in COVID-19. Study as a whole: Material from acute and convalescent COVID-19 was sourced from the United States, Italy and Spain. The cDNA or gDNA used as material had been derived from T cells, B-cell-depleted T cells, or PBMCs.

Study processing details: Reference gene primer amplification yielded estimated nucleated cell counts. TCRdb's table, derived via immunoSEQ multiplex PCR, lists solely in-frame clones and lacks some. That table is the source of V, J and clone size, and D and trimming were worked out from the DNA. This table holds 200,000 to 250,000 clones, 86% found once. Trimming cost V 6 bases and J 3 bases, with 10 bases left between them. The CDR3 is made up of 13 amino acids. This TCR came from a woman under 40 who had recovered from COVID-19. The gene calls are TRBV12-3 or TRBV12-4 and TRBJ2-3, with D unclear. The source material was peripheral blood. CDR3 bases: TGTGCCAGCAGCCCGTTGAGTACAGATACGCAGTATTTT. Its translation: CASSPLSTDTQYF.